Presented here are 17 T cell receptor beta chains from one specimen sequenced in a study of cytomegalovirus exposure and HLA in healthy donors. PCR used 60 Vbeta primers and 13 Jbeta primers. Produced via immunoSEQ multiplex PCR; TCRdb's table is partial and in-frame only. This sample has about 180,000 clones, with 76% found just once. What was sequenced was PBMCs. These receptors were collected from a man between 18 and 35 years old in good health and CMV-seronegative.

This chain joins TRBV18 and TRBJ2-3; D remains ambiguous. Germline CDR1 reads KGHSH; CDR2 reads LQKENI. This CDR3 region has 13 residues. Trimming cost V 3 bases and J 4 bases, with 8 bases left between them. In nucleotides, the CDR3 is TGTGCCAGCTCACCCCAGCAGGCAGATACGCAGTATTTT. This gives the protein CASSPQQADTQYF.

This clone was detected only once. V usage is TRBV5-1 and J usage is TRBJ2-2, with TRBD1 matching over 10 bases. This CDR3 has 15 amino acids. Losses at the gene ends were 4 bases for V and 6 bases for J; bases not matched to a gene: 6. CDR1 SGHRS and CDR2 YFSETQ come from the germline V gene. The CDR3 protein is CASSGTGVYSGELFF. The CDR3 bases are TGCGCCAGCAGCGGGACAGGGGTGTATTCCGGGGAGCTGTTTTTT.

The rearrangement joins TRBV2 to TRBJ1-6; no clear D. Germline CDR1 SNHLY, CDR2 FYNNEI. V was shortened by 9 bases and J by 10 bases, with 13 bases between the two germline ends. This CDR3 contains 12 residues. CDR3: CASSTPPSPLHF. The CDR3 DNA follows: TGTGCCAGTTCAACTCCGCCCTCACCCCTCCACTTT. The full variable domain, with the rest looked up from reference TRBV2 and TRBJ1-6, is EPEVTQTPSHQVTQMGQEVILRCVPISNHLYFYWYRQILGQKVEFLVSFYNNEISEKSEIFDDQFSVERPDGSNFTLKIRSTKLEDSAMYFCASSTPPSPLHFGNGTRLTVT.

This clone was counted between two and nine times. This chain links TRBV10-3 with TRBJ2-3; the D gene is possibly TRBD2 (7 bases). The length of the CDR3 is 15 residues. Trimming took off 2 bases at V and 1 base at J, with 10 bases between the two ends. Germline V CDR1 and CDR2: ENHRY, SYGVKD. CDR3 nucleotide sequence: TGTGCCATCAGTGAGATGCGGGGGCGCACAGATACGCAGTATTTT. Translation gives CAISEMRGRTDTQYF.

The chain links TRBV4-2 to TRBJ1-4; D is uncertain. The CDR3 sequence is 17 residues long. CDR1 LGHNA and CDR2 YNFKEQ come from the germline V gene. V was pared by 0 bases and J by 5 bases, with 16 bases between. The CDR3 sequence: CASSQDGRAAGNEKLFF. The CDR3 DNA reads TGTGCCAGCAGCCAAGACGGTAGGGCAGCGGGAAATGAAAAACTGTTTTTT.

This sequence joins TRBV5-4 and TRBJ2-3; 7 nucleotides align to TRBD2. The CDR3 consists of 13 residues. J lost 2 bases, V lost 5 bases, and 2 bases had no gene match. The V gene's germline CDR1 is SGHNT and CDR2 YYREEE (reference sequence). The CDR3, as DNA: TGTGCCAGCAGGGGAGGGGTCACAGATACGCAGTATTTT. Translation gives CASRGGVTDTQYF.

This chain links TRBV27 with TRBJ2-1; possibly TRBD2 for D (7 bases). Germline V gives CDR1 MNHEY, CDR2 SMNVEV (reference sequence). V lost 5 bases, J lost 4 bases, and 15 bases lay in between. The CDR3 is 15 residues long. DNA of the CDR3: TGTGCCAGCAGTCAACAGGGAGGGTATTACAATGAGCAGTTCTTC. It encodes CASSQQGGYYNEQFF.

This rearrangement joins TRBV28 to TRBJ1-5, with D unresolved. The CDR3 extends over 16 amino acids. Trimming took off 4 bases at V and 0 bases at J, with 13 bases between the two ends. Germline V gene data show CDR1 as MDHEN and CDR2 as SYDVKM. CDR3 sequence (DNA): TGTGCCAGCAGTTCGGCAGGCTTCGATAGCAATCAGCCCCAGCATTTT. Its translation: CASSSAGFDSNQPQHF.

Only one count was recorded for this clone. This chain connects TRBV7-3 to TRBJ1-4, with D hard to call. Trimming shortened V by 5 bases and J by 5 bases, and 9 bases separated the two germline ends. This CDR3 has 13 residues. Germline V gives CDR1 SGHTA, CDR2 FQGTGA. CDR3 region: CASSVAHNEKLFF. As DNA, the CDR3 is TGTGCCAGCAGCGTGGCTCACAATGAAAAACTGTTTTTT.

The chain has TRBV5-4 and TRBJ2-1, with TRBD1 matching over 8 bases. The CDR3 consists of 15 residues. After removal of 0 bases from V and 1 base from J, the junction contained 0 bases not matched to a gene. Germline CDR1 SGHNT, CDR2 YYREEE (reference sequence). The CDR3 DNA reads TGTGCCAGCAGCTTGGGGACAGGGTCCTACAATGAGCAGTTCTTC. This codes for CASSLGTGSYNEQFF.

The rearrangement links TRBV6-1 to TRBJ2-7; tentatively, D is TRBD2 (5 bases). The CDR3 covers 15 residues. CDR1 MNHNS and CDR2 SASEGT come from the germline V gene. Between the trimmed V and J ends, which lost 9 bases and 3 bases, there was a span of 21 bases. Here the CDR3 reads CASALAAGENYEQYF. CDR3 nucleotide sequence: TGTGCCAGTGCCCTAGCCGCCGGGGAGAACTACGAGCAGTACTTC.

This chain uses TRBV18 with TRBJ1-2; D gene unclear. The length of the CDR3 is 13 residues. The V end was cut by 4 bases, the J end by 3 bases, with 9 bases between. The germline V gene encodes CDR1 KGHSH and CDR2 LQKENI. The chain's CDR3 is CASSLQSYYGYTF. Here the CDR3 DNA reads TGTGCCAGCTCACTACAGAGCTACTATGGCTACACCTTC.

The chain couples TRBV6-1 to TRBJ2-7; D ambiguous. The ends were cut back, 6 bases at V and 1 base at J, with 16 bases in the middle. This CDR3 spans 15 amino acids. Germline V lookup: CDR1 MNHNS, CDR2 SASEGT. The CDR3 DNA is TGTGCCAGCAGGGCCCCGCCAGGCGCGTCCTACGAGCAGTACTTC. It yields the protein CASRAPPGASYEQYF.

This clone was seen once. CDR3 sequence: CSVETDSYEQYF. The CDR3 nucleotides are TGCAGCGTTGAAACCGACAGTTACGAGCAGTACTTC. V gene TRBV29-1 combines with J gene TRBJ2-5, with D possibly matching TRBD1 (5 bases). The J call may be in error: the DNA end matches TRBJ2-7 better. The CDR3 covers 12 residues. Germline V CDR1 and CDR2: SQVTM, ANQGSEA.

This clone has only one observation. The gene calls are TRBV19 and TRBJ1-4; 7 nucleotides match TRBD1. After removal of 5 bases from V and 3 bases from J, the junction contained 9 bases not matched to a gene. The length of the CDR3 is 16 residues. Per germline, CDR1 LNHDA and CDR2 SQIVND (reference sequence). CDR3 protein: CASSRYDRAANEKLFF. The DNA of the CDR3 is TGTGCCAGTAGTCGATACGACAGGGCTGCTAATGAAAAACTGTTTTTT.

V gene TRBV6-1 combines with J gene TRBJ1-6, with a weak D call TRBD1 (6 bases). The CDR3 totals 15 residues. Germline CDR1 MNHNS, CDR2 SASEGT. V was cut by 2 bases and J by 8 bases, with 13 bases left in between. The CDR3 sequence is CASSEIMGADSPLHF. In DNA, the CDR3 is TGTGCCAGCAGTGAAATCATGGGGGCTGATTCACCCCTCCACTTT.

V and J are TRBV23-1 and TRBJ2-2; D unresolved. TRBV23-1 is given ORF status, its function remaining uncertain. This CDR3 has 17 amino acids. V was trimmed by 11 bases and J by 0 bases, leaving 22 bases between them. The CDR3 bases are TGCGCCTCCACGGCTACAGCAACATTCGCGAACACCGGGGAGCTGTTTTTT. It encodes CASTATATFANTGELFF.